These 29 T cell receptor beta chains were all obtained from the same sample, sequenced in a study of blood T cell repertoires in COVID-19. Generated by immunoSEQ multiplex PCR, the TCRdb table keeps only in-frame clones and is missing some. The sample carries roughly 95,000 clones, under 95% recorded once. Sequenced material: peripheral blood. All receptors come from a woman aged 45 to 65 in a cohort sampled during active COVID-19.

V is TRBV7-8 and J is TRBJ2-7; the match to TRBD1 covers 9 bases. CDR1 SGHVS and CDR2 FQNEAQ come from the germline V gene. The ends lost 2 bases at V and 2 bases at J; junction bases unmatched: 4. The CDR3 loop spans 15 amino acids. The CDR3 DNA is TGTGCCAGCAGCTTAACGGACAGGGGCCCCTACGAGCAGTACTTC. Its translation is CASSLTDRGPYEQYF.

The genes are TRBV30 and TRBJ2-1, with D possibly matching TRBD1 (6 bases). The CDR3 loop spans 14 amino acids. V dropped 4 bases and J dropped 5 bases, with 15 bases sitting between them. Germline loops: CDR1 GTSNPN, CDR2 SVGIG (reference sequence). CDR3 sequence reads: CAWTPRGDDNEQFF. The DNA for the CDR3 is TGTGCCTGGACCCCCAGGGGCGACGACAATGAGCAGTTCTTC.

The rearrangement uses TRBV11-2 and TRBJ2-3; TRBD1 is a possible D gene (6 bases). The germline V gene encodes CDR1 SGHAT and CDR2 FQNNGV. Deletions cut 1 base from V and 5 bases from J, with 13 bases between. The CDR3 is 15 residues long. The CDR3 protein is CASSLGDRQRDTQYF. CDR3 bases: TGTGCCAGCAGCTTAGGTGACAGGCAGAGAGATACGCAGTATTTT.

The chain is built from TRBV27 and TRBJ1-1, with TRBD1 as a possible D gene (6 bases). With 6 bases removed from V and 0 bases from J, the gap between germline ends came to 11 bases. The CDR3 covers 14 residues. Looked up from germline, CDR1 is MNHEY and CDR2 is SMNVEV (reference sequence). CDR3 loop: CASRRTDMNTEAFF. Written as DNA, the CDR3 is TGTGCCAGCAGAAGGACAGACATGAACACTGAAGCTTTCTTT.

The CDR3 sequence is CASSEAATGLYGYTF. DNA for the CDR3: TGTGCCAGCAGTGAAGCGGCAACAGGGCTTTATGGCTACACCTTC. V and J are TRBV6-1 and TRBJ1-2, with TRBD1 as a possible D gene (6 bases). The germline V and J ends were trimmed by 0 bases and 5 bases, with 13 bases remaining between them. This CDR3 has 15 amino acids. Germline assignment: CDR1 MNHNS and CDR2 SASEGT.

The V and J genes are TRBV27 and TRBJ2-7; perhaps TRBD1 as D (5 bases). The germline gives CDR1 MNHEY, CDR2 SMNVEV (reference sequence). With 5 bases removed from V and 2 bases from J, the gap between germline ends came to 10 bases. The CDR3 has 13 residues. CDR3 sequence reads: CASSRQSTYEQYF. The CDR3 nucleotides read TGTGCCAGCAGTCGACAGTCCACCTACGAGCAGTACTTC.

The V call is TRBV5-1, the J call TRBJ1-1; 8 nucleotides align to TRBD1. Germline loops: CDR1 SGHRS, CDR2 YFSETQ. V lost 3 bases to trimming and J lost 4 bases; unmatched junction nucleotides: 5. The CDR3 is 14 residues long. Written as DNA, the CDR3 is TGCGCCAGCAGCTATACAGGGGGAGCCACTGAAGCTTTCTTT. Encoded protein: CASSYTGGATEAFF.

The rearrangement links TRBV3-1 (or the pseudogene TRBV3-2) to TRBJ1-2; 7 bases agree with TRBD1. With V trimmed by 1 base and J by 7 bases, 6 bases remained unmatched. This CDR3 spans 14 amino acids. The germline CDR1 and CDR2 sequences are LGHDT and YNNKEL (reference sequence). The CDR3 DNA reads TGTGCCAGCAGCCAAGTTGAGGGGGCGCGTGGCTACACCTTC. It specifies CASSQVEGARGYTF.

The chain uses TRBV28 and TRBJ1-4, with 12 bases lining up with TRBD1. Germline-derived CDR1 and CDR2 are MDHEN and SYDVKM. Trimming at V came to 4 bases and at J to 8 bases, leaving 17 bases not matched to a gene. The CDR3 is 19 residues long. The CDR3, as DNA: TGTGCCAGCAGTTACTTCCGGGGACAGGGGGCCAGGACGTCAGAAAAACTGTTTTTT. It yields the protein CASSYFRGQGARTSEKLFF.

This chain joins TRBV6-1 and TRBJ1-3, with a possible D match to TRBD1 (6 bases). Deletions cut 3 bases from V and 0 bases from J, with 9 bases between. Germline CDR1 and CDR2: MNHNS and SASEGT. The CDR3 runs to 15 residues. The CDR3 DNA sequence: TGTGCCAGCAGTGACGGACAGCTCTCTGGAAACACCATATATTTT. It specifies CASSDGQLSGNTIYF.

V is TRBV3-1 (or the pseudogene TRBV3-2) and J is TRBJ1-2; 8 bases map to TRBD1. This CDR3 is 15 amino acids long. Germline values: CDR1 LGHDT, CDR2 YNNKEL (reference sequence). With 1 base clipped from V and 8 bases from J, the junction kept 9 bases outside the gene matches. The CDR3 sequence: CASSQVSRGRLGYTF. The CDR3 nucleotides read TGTGCCAGCAGCCAAGTGAGCAGGGGGCGATTGGGCTACACCTTC.

The chain uses TRBV6-5 and TRBJ1-5, with D perhaps TRBD1 (5 bases). The CDR3 totals 13 residues. Per germline, CDR1 MNHEY and CDR2 SVGAGI. The V and J ends lost 4 bases and 4 bases respectively, with 8 bases between them. The CDR3 reads CASSSGGNQPQHF. The CDR3 DNA follows: TGTGCCAGCAGTTCGGGGGGAAATCAGCCCCAGCATTTT.

The rearrangement links TRBV4-1 to TRBJ2-1, with TRBD2 matching 13 bases. Germline loops: CDR1 MGHRA, CDR2 YSYEKL. V was pared by 3 bases and J by 7 bases, with 21 bases of the junction left unmatched. The CDR3 length is 21 residues. CDR3 coding DNA: TGCGCCAGCAGCCACCCGTCGGTGTCACTAGCGGGAGGGCCATCGGGAAATGAGCAGTTCTTC. It yields the protein CASSHPSVSLAGGPSGNEQFF.

This clone was detected a few times. The chain uses TRBV9 and TRBJ2-5; 7 nucleotides line up with TRBD1. V lost 3 bases to trimming and J lost 2 bases; unmatched junction nucleotides: 7. The CDR3 has 15 residues. Germline values: CDR1 SGDLS, CDR2 YYNGEE. The CDR3 DNA sequence: TGTGCCAGCAGCGCGACGACAGGGCCTCAAGAGACCCAGTACTTC. Translating it yields CASSATTGPQETQYF.

The rearrangement links TRBV2 to TRBJ2-2, with D possibly matching TRBD2 (6 bases). Trimming stripped 6 bases from V and 0 bases from J, with 11 bases between. This CDR3 contains 15 residues. CDR1 is SNHLY, CDR2 FYNNEI, per germline. Written as DNA, the CDR3 is TGTGCCAGCAGCCCGGGGAGGACGAACACCGGGGAGCTGTTTTTT. This codes for CASSPGRTNTGELFF.

The rearrangement uses TRBV29-1 and TRBJ2-3, with a tentative D call TRBD1 (5 bases). Germline V CDR1 and CDR2: SQVTM, ANQGSEA. This CDR3 has 12 residues. V was cut by 6 bases and J by 0 bases, with 7 bases left in between. This CDR3 reads CSVTASTDTQYF. The CDR3 nucleotides are TGCAGCGTGACAGCGAGCACAGATACGCAGTATTTT.

The rearrangement uses TRBV28 and TRBJ2-3; 8 nucleotides line up with TRBD2. Germline V gene lookup returns CDR1 MDHEN and CDR2 SYDVKM. Trimming at V came to 5 bases and at J to 5 bases, leaving 3 bases not matched to a gene. This CDR3 region has 13 residues. Here the CDR3 DNA reads TGTGCCAGCAGTGCGGGAGGAGTAGATACGCAGTATTTT. Translated, it gives CASSAGGVDTQYF.

The chain joins TRBV7-9 to TRBJ2-3; 8 bases align to TRBD1. The CDR3 runs to 15 residues. Germline V CDR1 and CDR2: SEHNR, FQNEAQ (reference sequence). Trimming took 3 bases from V and 4 from J; bases not matched to a gene: 6. In DNA, the CDR3 is TGTGCCAGCAGCTTCGCAGGGGGCAGCGCAGATACGCAGTATTTT. This encodes CASSFAGGSADTQYF.

This rearrangement joins TRBV3-1 (or the pseudogene TRBV3-2) to TRBJ1-1; possibly TRBD1 for D (5 bases). The germline gives CDR1 LGHDT, CDR2 YNNKEL (reference sequence). This CDR3 region has 14 residues. Trimming shortened V by 6 bases and J by 2 bases, and 13 bases separated the two germline ends. The CDR3: CASSRQSVNTEAFF. The CDR3 nucleotides are TGTGCCAGCAGTCGACAGTCGGTAAACACTGAAGCTTTCTTT.

V usage is TRBV5-1 and J usage is TRBJ1-1; 9 bases are a match to TRBD1. Trimming cost V 4 bases and J 7 bases; bases outside gene matches: 5. In germline, CDR1 is SGHRS, CDR2 YFSETQ. CDR3 length equals 13 residues. CDR3 sequence: CASSPRQGGEAFF. CDR3 coding DNA: TGCGCCAGCAGCCCCCGACAGGGGGGTGAAGCTTTCTTT.

The chain couples TRBV25-1 to TRBJ2-1, with D possibly being TRBD1 (7 bases). CDR3 length: 16 amino acids. V shed 1 base and J shed 7 bases, with 17 bases lying between them. Germline V gene lookup returns CDR1 MGHDK and CDR2 SYGVNS. CDR3 in DNA: TGTGCCAGCAGTGAATTGGGGGGACAGATCGGGAATGAGCAGTTCTTC. This codes for CASSELGGQIGNEQFF.

This clone showed up just once. The chain uses TRBV9 and TRBJ2-7; 7 positions agree with TRBD2. Trimming took 4 bases from V and 2 from J; bases not matched to a gene: 12. CDR1 and CDR2 (germline): SGDLS, YYNGEE. This CDR3 is built from 16 residues. The CDR3: CASSRGPSGVAYEQYF. As DNA, the CDR3 is TGTGCCAGCAGCAGAGGTCCTAGCGGAGTGGCCTACGAGCAGTACTTC.

The V gene is TRBV24-1, the J gene TRBJ1-1; D gene ambiguous. Trimming pared 4 bases from V and 3 bases from J, leaving 8 bases between. The germline V gene encodes CDR1 KGHDR and CDR2 SFDVKD. This CDR3 contains 13 residues. As DNA, the CDR3 is TGTGCCACCAGTGACACAAGTTACACTGAAGCTTTCTTT. Its translation is CATSDTSYTEAFF.

The rearrangement joins TRBV5-1 to TRBJ2-1, with TRBD1 identical over 9 bases. Germline CDR1 is SGHRS and CDR2 is YFSETQ. The CDR3 is 15 residues long. Trimming took 0 bases from V and 3 from J; bases not matched to a gene: 1. Here the CDR3 DNA reads TGCGCCAGCAGCTTGGGGGGACAGGGCTACAATGAGCAGTTCTTC. It encodes CASSLGGQGYNEQFF.

This clone was recorded once. The chain joins TRBV9 to TRBJ1-2; 7 positions agree with TRBD1. This CDR3 has 15 amino acids. J was trimmed by 3 bases and V by 0 bases; bases with no gene match: 5. The germline CDR1 and CDR2 sequences are SGDLS and YYNGEE. The CDR3 protein is CASSVEGQPDYGYTF. As DNA, the CDR3 is TGTGCCAGCAGCGTAGAGGGACAGCCGGACTATGGCTACACCTTC.

J is TRBJ1-1 and V is TRBV19; D ambiguous. CDR1 is LNHDA, CDR2 SQIVND, per germline (reference sequence). Trimming cost V 7 bases and J 5 bases, with 8 bases left between them. The CDR3 runs to 11 residues. The CDR3: CASTGYTEAFF. The CDR3 coding sequence is TGTGCCAGTACGGGATATACTGAAGCTTTCTTT.

The table lists this clone with a few counts. CDR3 sequence (DNA): TGTGCCAGCAGTATGACAGGGTCAGTGCAGCCCCAGCATTTT. Translation gives CASSMTGSVQPQHF. The chain is built from TRBV27 and TRBJ1-5; TRBD1 aligns across 7 bases. CDR3 length: 14 residues. The germline V gene has CDR1 MNHEY and CDR2 SMNVEV (reference sequence). Losses at the gene ends were 5 bases for V and 7 bases for J; bases not matched to a gene: 8.

This clone appeared a single time. The chain combines TRBV5-4 with TRBJ2-2, with 11 bases identical to TRBD1. The junction had 3 bases not matched to a gene; V was cut back by 2 bases and J by 6 bases. There are 15 residues in the CDR3. Germline V gene lookup returns CDR1 SGHNT and CDR2 YYREEE (reference sequence). CDR3: CASSFGQGAAGELFF. CDR3 in DNA: TGTGCCAGCAGCTTCGGACAGGGGGCCGCCGGGGAGCTGTTTTTT.

This clone was seen a single time. The chain carries TRBV29-1 and TRBJ1-2, with TRBD1 identical over 8 bases. Germline CDR1 SQVTM, CDR2 ANQGSEA. V was pared by 7 bases and J by 8 bases, with 9 bases of the junction left unmatched. The CDR3 runs to 12 residues. Here the CDR3 DNA reads TGCAGCGCCAAACCCAGGACAGGGGGCTACACCTTC. This sequence encodes CSAKPRTGGYTF.